This T cell receptor beta chain was documented in a study of cytomegalovirus exposure and HLA in healthy donors. General study findings and limits: Earlier analysis looked at TCR beta V segments, and most were productive about 87% or about 30% of the time. As confirmed in vitro, a few CMV-associated chains were specific for CMV antigens. The study designated 150 to 200 TCR beta chains cytomegalovirus-associated.

Nominally healthy donors provided the samples, though records likely missed some immune exposures. Vbeta (60) and Jbeta (13) primers were used in the PCR. Sequenced by immunoSEQ multiplex PCR; TCRdb stores in-frame clones only, minus some. The profile shows about 200,000 clones, roughly 80% of them singletons. This clone has just a few counts. Its antigen is not identified. V was pared by 3 bases and J by 3 bases, with 8 bases between. The CDR3 is 13 amino acids. Germline V CDR1 and CDR2: KGHSH, LQKENI. This TCR was sampled from a man aged 25-45 years in good health and CMV-seronegative. V is TRBV18 and J is TRBJ1-2, with TRBD1 as a possible D gene (5 bases). Sample: PBMCs. Here the CDR3 DNA reads TGTGCCAGCTCACCTTTACAGGACTATGGCTACACCTTC. Translated: CASSPLQDYGYTF.